Included here is one TCR beta chain sequence, with context. Its antigen is not known. This specimen comes from a study of cytomegalovirus exposure and HLA in healthy donors. The wider study: In a later analysis, it was reported that the 120 validation repertoires had been produced on the same platform as the 500 to 750 repertoires belonging to the first cohort. The study, taken as a whole, reports: Among TCR beta chains, those listed as cytomegalovirus-associated numbered under 200.

Sequenced by immunoSEQ multiplex PCR; TCRdb stores in-frame clones only, minus some. The profile shows 130,000 to 150,000 clones, 87% of them singletons. Germline CDR1 SGHVS, CDR2 FQNEAQ. The V and J ends lost 3 bases and 2 bases respectively, with 14 bases between them. The CDR3 is made up of 15 amino acids. The sequenced sample was PBMCs. This chain uses TRBV7-8 with TRBJ2-7; D may be TRBD2 (6 bases). The clonotype was recovered from a man younger than 35 in good health and CMV-seropositive. The CDR3 nucleotides are TGTGCCAGCAGCTTCCGAGGGGCGGGGACCTACGAGCAGTACTTC. It translates to CASSFRGAGTYEQYF. The full variable domain, with the rest looked up from reference TRBV7-8 and TRBJ2-7, is GAGVSQSPRYKVAKRGQDVALRCDPISGHVSLFWYQQALGQGPEFLTYFQNEAQLDKSGLPSDRFFAERPEGSVSTLKIQRTQQEDSAVYLCASSFRGAGTYEQYFGPGTRLTVT.